The 30 T cell receptor beta chains presented below share a single source sample, sequenced in a study of cytomegalovirus exposure and HLA in healthy donors. Both 60 Vbeta primers and 13 Jbeta primers went into the PCR. TCRdb's table, derived via immunoSEQ multiplex PCR, lists solely in-frame clones and lacks some. In all, the sample yields 45,000 to 60,000 clones. Sequencing input: PBMCs. The receptors originated from a female donor in good health and CMV-seronegative.

The chain links TRBV14 to TRBJ2-7; 9 bases align to TRBD1. Trimming cost V 0 bases and J 2 bases; bases outside gene matches: 2. The CDR3 length is 15 residues. The germline V gene has CDR1 SGHDN and CDR2 FVKESK. Here the CDR3 reads CASSQERTGAYEQYF. In DNA, the CDR3 is TGTGCCAGCAGCCAAGAACGGACAGGGGCCTACGAGCAGTACTTC.

The rearrangement links TRBV4-3 to TRBJ2-3, with D perhaps TRBD1 (6 bases). CDR1 LGHNA and CDR2 YSLEER come from the germline V gene. V was trimmed by 1 base and J by 2 bases, leaving 16 bases between them. This CDR3 has 17 residues. The CDR3 is CASSQGLRDINTDTQYF. The CDR3 bases are TGCGCCAGCAGCCAAGGACTCCGGGACATCAACACAGATACGCAGTATTTT.

The chain joins TRBV18 to TRBJ1-1, with unresolved D. Trimming took off 5 bases at V and 1 base at J, with 14 bases between the two ends. This CDR3 region has 15 residues. The germline V gene has CDR1 KGHSH and CDR2 LQKENI. CDR3 sequence (DNA): TGTGCCAGCTCATCGGAGTTTTCATCGAACACTGAAGCTTTCTTT. It yields the protein CASSSEFSSNTEAFF. The whole variable domain, remainder taken from reference TRBV18 and TRBJ1-1, is NAGVMQNPRHLVRRRGQEARLRCSPMKGHSHVYWYRQLPEEGLKFMVYLQKENIIDESGMPKERFSAEFPKEGPSILRIQQVVRGDSAAYFCASSSEFSSNTEAFFGQGTRLTVV.

V and J are TRBV7-2 and TRBJ2-7; 8 bases fit TRBD2. Germline CDR1 is SGHTA and CDR2 is FQGNSA. The ends lost 4 bases at V and 3 bases at J; junction bases unmatched: 5. The length of the CDR3 is 14 residues. This chain's CDR3 is CASSSLAGHYEQYF. For the CDR3, the DNA is TGTGCCAGCAGCTCTCTAGCGGGCCACTACGAGCAGTACTTC.

V usage is TRBV19 and J usage is TRBJ1-1; D is undetermined. Germline CDR1 and CDR2: LNHDA and SQIVND (reference sequence). There are 14 residues in the CDR3. The germline V and J ends were trimmed by 0 bases and 5 bases, with 10 bases remaining between them. CDR3 sequence (DNA): TGTGCCAGTAGTATAGATCTGGCTAGGACTGAAGCTTTCTTT. It is translated as CASSIDLARTEAFF.

The gene calls are TRBV5-1 and TRBJ1-2, with D perhaps matching TRBD1 (5 bases). The length of the CDR3 is 12 residues. The V end was cut by 0 bases, the J end by 10 bases, with 10 bases between. Germline CDR1 and CDR2: SGHRS and YFSETQ. This CDR3 reads CASSLAGGYYTF. In nucleotides, the CDR3 is TGCGCCAGCAGCTTGGCCGGGGGTTACTACACCTTC.

The chain is built from TRBV9 and TRBJ1-2; 9 positions match TRBD1. Trimming cost V 3 bases and J 5 bases; bases outside gene matches: 8. The CDR3 has 15 amino acids. CDR1 and CDR2 (germline): SGDLS, YYNGEE. CDR3 region: CASSENRGLRYGYTF. For the CDR3, the DNA is TGTGCCAGCAGCGAGAACAGGGGGCTCCGGTATGGCTACACCTTC.

The chain links TRBV18 to TRBJ2-7; D is possibly TRBD2 (5 bases). CDR1 is KGHSH and CDR2 is LQKENI in the germline V gene. The CDR3 covers 16 residues. The V end lost 3 bases, the J end lost 5 bases, and 20 bases lay between the germline ends. CDR3 protein: CASSPYDLDFAHEQYF. CDR3 sequence (DNA): TGTGCCAGCTCACCGTACGACTTGGACTTCGCCCACGAGCAGTACTTC.

The chain recombines TRBV10-2 with TRBJ2-7, with TRBD2 matching over 9 bases. Per the germline V gene, CDR1 is WSHSY and CDR2 is SAAADI. Trimming removed 5 bases from V and 1 base from J; junction bases left unmatched: 9. This CDR3 is 16 amino acids long. The CDR3 DNA sequence: TGCGCCAGCAGTCCTAGGGCTAGCGGGATTTCCTACGAGCAGTACTTC. It specifies CASSPRASGISYEQYF.

This chain joins TRBV6-5 and TRBJ2-5; weak D call: TRBD1 (6 bases). This CDR3 spans 14 amino acids. V was pared by 8 bases and J by 1 base, with 14 bases between. Per germline, CDR1 MNHEY and CDR2 SVGAGI. CDR3 DNA: TGTGCCAGCTCCGGACAGAAACTCCAAGAGACCCAGTACTTC. It encodes CASSGQKLQETQYF.

This chain connects TRBV19 to TRBJ1-3; 9 bases are shared with TRBD1. Germline CDR1 LNHDA, CDR2 SQIVND (reference sequence). This CDR3 has 15 residues. Trimming took 5 bases from V and 4 from J; bases not matched to a gene: 6. CDR3 DNA sequence: TGTGCCAGTAGTCTACAGGGGGCTGGAGGAAACACCATATATTTT. The encoded protein is CASSLQGAGGNTIYF.

J is TRBJ2-7 and V is TRBV4-3; D perhaps matches TRBD2 (6 bases). V was clipped by 1 base and J by 5 bases, with 15 bases between them. The CDR3 loop spans 15 amino acids. The germline V gene encodes CDR1 LGHNA and CDR2 YSLEER. This CDR3 reads CASSQGVSRRDEQYF. CDR3 nucleotide sequence: TGCGCCAGCAGCCAAGGAGTATCTAGGAGGGACGAGCAGTACTTC.

This sequence joins TRBV5-6 and TRBJ1-6, with TRBD1 matching 7 bases. The CDR3 runs 15 residues. The V and J ends lost 1 base and 5 bases, in that order; junction bases with no gene match: 3. CDR1 is SGHDT, CDR2 YYEEEE, per germline. For the CDR3, the DNA is TGTGCCAGCAGCTTGACCGGGACAGATAATTCACCCCTCCACTTT. Protein sequence: CASSLTGTDNSPLHF.

V and J are TRBV10-2 and TRBJ2-2; 11 bases are a match to TRBD2. Trimming at V came to 11 bases and at J to 7 bases, leaving 9 bases not matched to a gene. CDR3 length equals 14 residues. CDR1 and CDR2 from the germline V gene are WSHSY and SAAADI. The CDR3 here is CAAISGRVVGELFF. DNA of the CDR3: TGCGCCGCCATTAGCGGGAGGGTTGTCGGGGAGCTGTTTTTT.

The V gene is TRBV11-2, the J gene TRBJ2-2; TRBD1 is a possible D gene (5 bases). With 5 bases removed from V and 1 base from J, the gap between germline ends came to 14 bases. Germline loops: CDR1 SGHAT, CDR2 FQNNGV. The CDR3 covers 16 residues. The CDR3 DNA follows: TGTGCCAGCAGCCCCAGTTGGGGCGTGAACACCGGGGAGCTGTTTTTT. Its protein is CASSPSWGVNTGELFF.

The gene calls are TRBV9 and TRBJ1-1; D gene ambiguous. Germline assignment: CDR1 SGDLS and CDR2 YYNGEE. CDR3 length equals 14 residues. Trimming pared 2 bases from V and 2 bases from J, leaving 10 bases between. CDR3 region: CASSVGLANTEAFF. As DNA, the CDR3 is TGTGCCAGCAGCGTTGGACTGGCCAACACTGAAGCTTTCTTT.

This chain connects TRBV4-2 to TRBJ1-5; no reliable D call. V was trimmed by 1 base and J by 3 bases, leaving 10 bases between them. Germline V lookup: CDR1 LGHNA, CDR2 YNFKEQ. The CDR3 extends over 15 amino acids. The CDR3 bases are TGTGCCAGCAGCCAAGGCCCCGGGAACAATCAGCCCCAGCATTTT. This encodes CASSQGPGNNQPQHF.

Details on this clone: No DNA is shown, since the ends of the CDR3 on it are uncertain; the CDR3 is the one TCRdb lists. The chain employs TRBV6-1 and TRBJ1-1; the table's TRBD1 call for D was not verified on the DNA. The CDR3 adds up to 11 amino acids, both ends counted. CDR1 and CDR2 from the germline V gene are MNHNS and SASEGT. Here the CDR3 reads CASSTSTGAFF.

The V gene is TRBV29-1, the J gene TRBJ1-1, with D maybe TRBD1 (6 bases). Trimming left V 4 bases short and J 1 base short, with 13 bases between. The CDR3 length is 14 residues. The V gene's germline CDR1 is SQVTM and CDR2 ANQGSEA. CDR3 sequence (DNA): TGCAGCGTTGGCTCCGGGACATCGAACACTGAAGCTTTCTTT. Encoded protein: CSVGSGTSNTEAFF.

This chain links TRBV18 with TRBJ2-1; D is perhaps TRBD2 (5 bases). Looked up from germline, CDR1 is KGHSH and CDR2 is LQKENI. This CDR3 contains 13 residues. Trimming left V 3 bases short and J 6 bases short, with 9 bases between. The CDR3 loop is CASSPTTGNEQFF. CDR3 sequence (DNA): TGTGCCAGCTCACCGACTACCGGCAATGAGCAGTTCTTC.

This chain connects TRBV6-5 to TRBJ1-1; no definite D call. The CDR3 is 16 amino acids. Trimming cost V 0 bases and J 2 bases, with 13 bases left between them. Germline assignment: CDR1 MNHEY and CDR2 SVGAGI. The CDR3 reads CASSYSIETANTEAFF. CDR3 DNA sequence: TGTGCCAGCAGTTACTCGATTGAAACAGCCAACACTGAAGCTTTCTTT.

V and J are TRBV6-1 and TRBJ1-5, with TRBD1 matching over 9 bases. The junction had 3 bases not matched to a gene; V was cut back by 3 bases and J by 6 bases. In germline, CDR1 is MNHNS, CDR2 SASEGT. This CDR3 comprises 14 residues. CDR3: CASSEDRGGQPQHF. DNA for the CDR3: TGTGCCAGCAGTGAGGACAGGGGCGGTCAGCCCCAGCATTTT.

The chain links TRBV6-5 to TRBJ1-1, with 9 bases fitting TRBD1. CDR3 length: 14 residues. Germline V gene data show CDR1 as MNHEY and CDR2 as SVGAGI. The ends lost 5 bases at V and 4 bases at J; junction bases unmatched: 5. The DNA for the CDR3 is TGTGCCAGCAGTACCGGACAGGGGCCCACTGAAGCTTTCTTT. It specifies CASSTGQGPTEAFF.

This sequence joins TRBV19 and TRBJ1-1; 9 nucleotides align to TRBD1. V shed 3 bases, J shed 1 base, and the junction held 3 bases outside the gene matches. This CDR3 has 15 residues. Germline CDR1 and CDR2: LNHDA and SQIVND (reference sequence). CDR3 nucleotide sequence: TGTGCCAGTAGTATGGACAGGGGCGCGAACACTGAAGCTTTCTTT. Residues: CASSMDRGANTEAFF. Complete variable domain (other parts from reference TRBV19 and TRBJ1-1): DGGITQSPKYLFRKEGQNVTLSCEQNLNHDAMYWYRQDPGQGLRLIYYSQIVNDFQKGDIAEGYSVSREKKESFPLTVTSAQKNPTAFYLCASSMDRGANTEAFFGQGTRLTVV.

The V and J genes are TRBV4-1 and TRBJ1-2; unclear D gene. The CDR3 contains 15 residues. The V and J ends lost 4 bases and 1 base respectively, with 13 bases between them. Germline assignment: CDR1 MGHRA and CDR2 YSYEKL. The CDR3 nucleotides are TGCGCCAGCAGCCCCGGCGGAGTAATTAACTATGGCTACACCTTC. Translation gives CASSPGGVINYGYTF.

DNA of the CDR3: TGTGCCTGGAGTGCGGGGTGGGGCTACACCTTC. Protein sequence: CAWSAGWGYTF. The V and J genes are TRBV30 and TRBJ1-2; D gene unclear. Germline V gene sequence: CDR1 GTSNPN, CDR2 SVGIG (reference sequence). This CDR3 is built from 11 residues. Trimming removed 1 base from V and 8 bases from J, with 8 bases in between.

The rearrangement joins TRBV6-5 to TRBJ2-7; TRBD1 matches 9 bases. Germline CDR1 reads MNHEY; CDR2 reads SVGAGI. The CDR3 totals 16 residues. Trimming cost V 0 bases and J 3 bases; bases outside gene matches: 6. The CDR3 region is CASSYSKGTGLYEQYF. Written as DNA, the CDR3 is TGTGCCAGCAGTTACTCGAAAGGGACAGGGCTCTACGAGCAGTACTTC.

The chain recombines TRBV4-1 with TRBJ2-7; 13 nucleotides align to TRBD2. The CDR3 loop spans 15 amino acids. Germline trimming cut 4 bases from V and 1 base from J; bases unmatched to any gene: 1. Germline V CDR1 and CDR2: MGHRA, YSYEKL. The CDR3 DNA reads TGCGCCAGCAGCCGGACTAGCGGGGGTTCCTACGAGCAGTACTTC. Its protein is CASSRTSGGSYEQYF.

The chain joins TRBV4-1 to TRBJ2-7; maybe TRBD1 (5 bases). The V gene lost 0 bases and the J gene lost 1 base, with 10 bases spanning the gap. CDR1 and CDR2 (germline): MGHRA, YSYEKL. This CDR3 has 15 amino acids. The CDR3, as DNA: TGCGCCAGCAGCCAAGACAACAGGCCTTCCTACGAGCAGTACTTC. As protein: CASSQDNRPSYEQYF.

V usage is TRBV18 and J usage is TRBJ2-5; 7 bases fit TRBD1. Trimming cost V 4 bases and J 0 bases; bases outside gene matches: 11. Germline V CDR1 and CDR2: KGHSH, LQKENI. CDR3 size: 17 residues. CDR3 protein: CASSLKTLTGNQETQYF. As DNA, the CDR3 is TGTGCCAGCTCACTAAAAACGTTGACAGGGAACCAAGAGACCCAGTACTTC. Looking up the rest from reference TRBV18 and TRBJ2-5 gives the full variable domain: NAGVMQNPRHLVRRRGQEARLRCSPMKGHSHVYWYRQLPEEGLKFMVYLQKENIIDESGMPKERFSAEFPKEGPSILRIQQVVRGDSAAYFCASSLKTLTGNQETQYFGPGTRLLVL.